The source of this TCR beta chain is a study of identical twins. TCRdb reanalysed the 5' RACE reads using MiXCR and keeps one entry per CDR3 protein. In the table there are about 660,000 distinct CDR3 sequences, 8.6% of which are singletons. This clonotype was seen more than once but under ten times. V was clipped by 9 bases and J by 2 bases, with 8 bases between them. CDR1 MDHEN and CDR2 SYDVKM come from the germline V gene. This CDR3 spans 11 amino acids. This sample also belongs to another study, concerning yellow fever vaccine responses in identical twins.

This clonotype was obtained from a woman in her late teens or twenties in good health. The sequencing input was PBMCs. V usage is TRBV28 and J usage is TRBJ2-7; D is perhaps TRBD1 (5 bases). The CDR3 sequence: CASQGTYEQYF. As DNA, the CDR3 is TGTGCCAGTCAGGGAACCTACGAGCAGTACTTC.